This T cell receptor (beta chain) was documented in a study of neurological immune-mediated disorders. This clonotype was seen repeatedly, ten times or more. Its target is not known. The cDNA was generated through 5'RACE incorporating 10-nucleotide random UMIs. Sequencing of 15-18 subjects in each run yielded over 180 million TCR-beta sequences. MiXCR, run by TCRdb on the 5' RACE reads, gives a single entry per CDR3 protein. The sample contains tens of thousands of distinct CDR3 sequences, roughly 14% of which appear only once. Overall study results and limits: No CDR3 amino acid sequences were shared by expanded clones across subjects, suggesting private repertoires in all groups. Levels of TCR clonal expansion peaked in HTLV-1-associated myelopathy and reached their lowest in multiple sclerosis, under those of healthy controls.

This CDR3 spans 15 amino acids. J lost 1 base, V lost 4 bases, and 3 bases had no gene match. Germline loops: CDR1 SGHRS, CDR2 YFSETQ. Source material: PBMCs. The clonotype was recovered from a woman aged 50 to 60 with HTLV-1-associated myelopathy (HAM/TSP). V usage is TRBV5-1 and J usage is TRBJ2-3; 10 bases line up with TRBD2. In DNA form, the CDR3 reads TGCGCCAGCAGCATACTAGCGGGGCGCACAGATACGCAGTATTTT. It encodes CASSILAGRTDTQYF.